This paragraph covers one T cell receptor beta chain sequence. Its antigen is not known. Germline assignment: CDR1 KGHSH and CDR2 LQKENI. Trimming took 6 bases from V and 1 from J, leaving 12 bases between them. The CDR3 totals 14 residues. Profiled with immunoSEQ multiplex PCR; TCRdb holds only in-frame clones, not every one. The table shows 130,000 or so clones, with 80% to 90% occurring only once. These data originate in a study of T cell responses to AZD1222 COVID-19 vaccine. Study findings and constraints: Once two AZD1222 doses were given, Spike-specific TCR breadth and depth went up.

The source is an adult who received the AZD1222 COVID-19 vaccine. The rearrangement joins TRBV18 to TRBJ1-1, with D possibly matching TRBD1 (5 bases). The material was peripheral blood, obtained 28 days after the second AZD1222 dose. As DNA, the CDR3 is TGTGCCAGCTCCCAAGGGGTTGGGAACACTGAAGCTTTCTTT. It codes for CASSQGVGNTEAFF.